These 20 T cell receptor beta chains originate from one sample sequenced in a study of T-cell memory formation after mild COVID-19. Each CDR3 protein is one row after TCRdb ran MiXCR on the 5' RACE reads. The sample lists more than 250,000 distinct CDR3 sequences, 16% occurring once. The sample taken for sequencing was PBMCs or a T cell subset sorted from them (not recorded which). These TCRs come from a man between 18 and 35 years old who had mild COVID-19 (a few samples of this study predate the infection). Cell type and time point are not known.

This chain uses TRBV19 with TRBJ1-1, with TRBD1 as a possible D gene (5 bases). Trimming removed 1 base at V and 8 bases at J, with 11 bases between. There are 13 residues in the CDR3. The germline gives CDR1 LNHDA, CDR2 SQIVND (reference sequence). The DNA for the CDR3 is TGTGCCAGTAGTATAGGTTTGACAGCCGAAGCTTTCTTT. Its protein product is CASSIGLTAEAFF.

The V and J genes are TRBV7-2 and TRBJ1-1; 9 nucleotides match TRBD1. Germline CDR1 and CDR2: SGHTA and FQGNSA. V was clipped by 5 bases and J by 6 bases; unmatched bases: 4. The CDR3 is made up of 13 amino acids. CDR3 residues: CASSMDRGAEAFF. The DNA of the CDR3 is TGTGCCAGCAGCATGGACAGGGGCGCTGAAGCTTTCTTT.

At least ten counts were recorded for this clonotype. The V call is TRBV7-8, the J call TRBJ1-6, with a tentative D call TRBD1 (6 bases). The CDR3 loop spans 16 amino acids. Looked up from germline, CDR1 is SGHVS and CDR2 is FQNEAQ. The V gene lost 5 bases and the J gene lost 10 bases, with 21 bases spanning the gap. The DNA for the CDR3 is TGTGCCAGCAGCCCCCCCCGGCAGGGGAATCTATCACCCCTCCACTTT. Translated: CASSPPRQGNLSPLHF.

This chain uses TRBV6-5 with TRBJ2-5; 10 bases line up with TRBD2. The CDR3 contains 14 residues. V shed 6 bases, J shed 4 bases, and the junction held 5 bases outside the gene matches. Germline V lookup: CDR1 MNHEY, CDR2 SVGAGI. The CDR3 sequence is CASSYASGGETQYF. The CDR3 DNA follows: TGTGCCAGCAGCTACGCTAGCGGGGGAGAGACCCAGTACTTC.

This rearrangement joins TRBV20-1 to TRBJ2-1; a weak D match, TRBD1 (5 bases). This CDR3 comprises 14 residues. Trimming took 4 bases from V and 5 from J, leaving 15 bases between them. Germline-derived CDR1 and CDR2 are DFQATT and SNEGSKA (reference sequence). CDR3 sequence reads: CSAMWHLGHNEQFF. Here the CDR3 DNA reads TGCAGTGCTATGTGGCACCTGGGGCACAATGAGCAGTTCTTC.

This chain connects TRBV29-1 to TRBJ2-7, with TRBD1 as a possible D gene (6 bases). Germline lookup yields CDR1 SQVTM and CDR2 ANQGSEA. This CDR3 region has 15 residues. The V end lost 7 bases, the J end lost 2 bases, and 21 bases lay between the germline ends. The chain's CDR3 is CSGTYFRGGTYEQYF. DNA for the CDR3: TGCAGCGGGACCTATTTCAGGGGCGGCACCTACGAGCAGTACTTC.

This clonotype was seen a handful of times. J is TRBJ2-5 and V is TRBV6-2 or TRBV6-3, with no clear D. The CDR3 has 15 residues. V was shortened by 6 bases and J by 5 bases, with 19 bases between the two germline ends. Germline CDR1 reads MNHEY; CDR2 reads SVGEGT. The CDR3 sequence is CASSPGLEYRETQYF. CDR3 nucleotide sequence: TGTGCCAGCAGCCCCGGGCTCGAATATCGGGAGACCCAGTACTTC.

This chain's CDR3 is CATSDFSRWGTDTQYF. DNA of the CDR3: TGTGCCACCAGTGATTTCAGCCGGTGGGGCACAGATACGCAGTATTTT. This chain connects TRBV24-1 to TRBJ2-3; D is uncertain. Trimming took off 1 base at V and 1 base at J, with 11 bases between the two ends. The length of the CDR3 is 16 residues. Germline CDR1 and CDR2: KGHDR and SFDVKD.

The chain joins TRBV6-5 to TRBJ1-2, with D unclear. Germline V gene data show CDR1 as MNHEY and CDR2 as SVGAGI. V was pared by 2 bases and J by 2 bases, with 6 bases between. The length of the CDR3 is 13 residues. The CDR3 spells CASSYGRNYGYTF. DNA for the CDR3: TGTGCCAGCAGTTACGGGCGGAACTATGGCTACACCTTC.

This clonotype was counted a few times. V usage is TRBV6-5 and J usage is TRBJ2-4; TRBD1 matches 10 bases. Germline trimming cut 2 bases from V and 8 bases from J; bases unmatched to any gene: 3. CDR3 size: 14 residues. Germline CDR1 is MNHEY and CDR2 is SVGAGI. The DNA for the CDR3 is TGTGCCAGCAGTTACGGGACAGGGGTGGACATTCAGTACTTC. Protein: CASSYGTGVDIQYF.

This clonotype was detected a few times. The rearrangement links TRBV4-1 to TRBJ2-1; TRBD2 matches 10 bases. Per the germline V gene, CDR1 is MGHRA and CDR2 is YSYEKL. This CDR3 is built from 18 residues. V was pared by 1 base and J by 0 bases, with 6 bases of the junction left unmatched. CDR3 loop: CASSQALAGAFSYNEQFF. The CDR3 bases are TGCGCCAGCAGCCAAGCCCTAGCGGGGGCGTTCTCCTACAATGAGCAGTTCTTC.

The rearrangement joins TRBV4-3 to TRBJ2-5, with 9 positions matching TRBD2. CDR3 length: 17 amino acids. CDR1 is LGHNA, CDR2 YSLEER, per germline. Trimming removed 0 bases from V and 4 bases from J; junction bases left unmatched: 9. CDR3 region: CASSQDVLAGTTETQYF. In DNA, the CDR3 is TGCGCCAGCAGCCAAGATGTACTAGCGGGTACTACAGAGACCCAGTACTTC.

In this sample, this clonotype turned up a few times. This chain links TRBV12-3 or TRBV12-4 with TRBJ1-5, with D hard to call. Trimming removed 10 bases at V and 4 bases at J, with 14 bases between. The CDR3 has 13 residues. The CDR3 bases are TGTGCCACCCTTTCGGGGTGGAATCAGCCCCAGCATTTT. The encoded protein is CATLSGWNQPQHF.

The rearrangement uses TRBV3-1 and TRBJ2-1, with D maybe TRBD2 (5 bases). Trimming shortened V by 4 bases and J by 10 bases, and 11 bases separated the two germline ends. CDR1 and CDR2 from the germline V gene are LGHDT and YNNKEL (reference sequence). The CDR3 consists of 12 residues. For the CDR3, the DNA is TGTGCCAGCAGCCTCGTTGAGGGAGAGCAGTTCTTC. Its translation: CASSLVEGEQFF.

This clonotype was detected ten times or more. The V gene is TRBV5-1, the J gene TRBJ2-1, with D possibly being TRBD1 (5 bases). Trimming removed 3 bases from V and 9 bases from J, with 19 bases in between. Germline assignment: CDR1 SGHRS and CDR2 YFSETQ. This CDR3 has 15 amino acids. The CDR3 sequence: CASSSPQENRIEQFF. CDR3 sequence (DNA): TGCGCCAGCAGCTCGCCACAGGAGAATCGTATTGAGCAGTTCTTC. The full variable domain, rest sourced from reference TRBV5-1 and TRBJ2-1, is KAGVTQTPRYLIKTRGQQVTLSCSPISGHRSVSWYQQTPGQGLQFLFEYFSETQRNKGNFPGRFSGRQFSNSRSEMNVSTLELGDSALYLCASSSPQENRIEQFFGPGTRLTVL.

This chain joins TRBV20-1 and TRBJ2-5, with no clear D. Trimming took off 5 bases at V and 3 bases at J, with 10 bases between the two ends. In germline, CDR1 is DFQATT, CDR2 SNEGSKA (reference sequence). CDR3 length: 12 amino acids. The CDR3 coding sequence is TGCAGTGCTCGATACCGAAAAGAGACCCAGTACTTC. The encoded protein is CSARYRKETQYF.

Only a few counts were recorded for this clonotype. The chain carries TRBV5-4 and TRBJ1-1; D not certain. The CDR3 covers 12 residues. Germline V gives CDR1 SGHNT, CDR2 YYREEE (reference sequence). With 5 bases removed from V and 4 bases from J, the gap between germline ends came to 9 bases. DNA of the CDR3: TGTGCCAGCAGGGTGGGATCCACTGAAGCTTTCTTT. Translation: CASRVGSTEAFF.

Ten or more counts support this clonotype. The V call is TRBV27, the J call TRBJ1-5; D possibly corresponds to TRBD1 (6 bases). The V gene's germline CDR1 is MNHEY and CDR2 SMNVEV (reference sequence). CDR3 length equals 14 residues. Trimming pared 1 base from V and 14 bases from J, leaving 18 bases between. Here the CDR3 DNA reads TGTGCCAGCAGTTTATTACCAGGGGCCCCGGAGGAGCATTTT. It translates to CASSLLPGAPEEHF.

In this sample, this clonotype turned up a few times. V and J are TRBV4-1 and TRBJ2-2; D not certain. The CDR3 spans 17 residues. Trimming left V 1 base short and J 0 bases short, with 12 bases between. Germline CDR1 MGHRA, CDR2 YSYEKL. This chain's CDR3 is CASSQGNGRTNTGELFF. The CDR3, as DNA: TGCGCCAGCAGCCAAGGGAACGGGCGGACGAACACCGGGGAGCTGTTTTTT.

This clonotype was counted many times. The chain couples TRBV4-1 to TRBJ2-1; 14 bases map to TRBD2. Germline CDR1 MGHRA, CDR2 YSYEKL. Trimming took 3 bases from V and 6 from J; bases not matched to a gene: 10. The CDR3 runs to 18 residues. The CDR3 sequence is CASSQLDLGLAGGNEQFF. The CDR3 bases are TGCGCCAGCAGCCAGCTCGACCTCGGACTAGCGGGGGGCAATGAGCAGTTCTTC.